This entry lists 2 T cell receptor beta chains sequenced from one sample in a study of somatic mutations in cytotoxic T cells in rheumatoid arthritis. The protocol was immunoSEQ multiplex PCR, while the TCRdb copy is restricted to in-frame clones and leaves out a portion. In the table there are about 7,100 clones, around 80% of which are singletons. The sequenced sample consisted of CD8+ T cells sorted from blood. The receptors derive from an adult with rheumatoid arthritis.

This clone was seen a few times. The V call is TRBV4-2, the J call TRBJ1-2; 7 nucleotides line up with TRBD1. Germline V CDR1 and CDR2: LGHNA, YNFKEQ. The CDR3 is made up of 15 amino acids. V shed 3 bases and J 3 bases; nucleotides not matched to a gene: 7. CDR3 in DNA: TGTGCCAGCAGCCAGTTGACAGGGTTTGACTATGGCTACACCTTC. The encoded protein is CASSQLTGFDYGYTF.

The V gene is TRBV19, the J gene TRBJ2-3, with TRBD2 matching over 8 bases. CDR1 LNHDA and CDR2 SQIVND come from the germline V gene (reference sequence). With 1 base clipped from V and 5 bases from J, the junction kept 2 bases outside the gene matches. The CDR3 is made up of 14 amino acids. The CDR3 here is CASSIAGGQDTQYF. The DNA for the CDR3 is TGTGCCAGTAGTATAGCGGGGGGGCAAGATACGCAGTATTTT.